This TCR beta chain was recorded in a study of blood T cell repertoires in COVID-19. Assay: immunoSEQ multiplex PCR; the TCRdb copy retains only in-frame clones and omits some. Counted here are more than 75,000 clones, approximately 89% occurring once; the ten biggest clones make up more than 2%. The sample comprised peripheral blood. The sequence derives from a man over 45 with acute or convalescent COVID-19.

The CDR3, as DNA: TGTGCCAGTAGTATAGGACAGGGTAGGAAGACCCAGTACTTC. Protein product: CASSIGQGRKTQYF. The chain uses TRBV19 and TRBJ2-5, with 7 bases that match TRBD1. The V gene end was trimmed by 1 base and the J gene end by 6 bases; junction bases not matched to a gene: 5. The germline gives CDR1 LNHDA, CDR2 SQIVND (reference sequence). This CDR3 comprises 14 residues.